Listed here are 7 T cell receptor beta chains from one sample, sequenced in a study of blood T cell repertoires in COVID-19. Assay used: immunoSEQ multiplex PCR; TCRdb lists only in-frame clones, some missing. The repertoire consists of a few hundred thousand clones, with approximately 90% occurring once and the leading ten covering 5.5% to 7%. Sequencing was done on a sample of peripheral blood. These receptor sequences come from a woman younger than 45 who had recovered from COVID-19.

The chain is built from TRBV4-2 and TRBJ1-4, with D unresolved. This CDR3 has 15 residues. Germline CDR1 LGHNA, CDR2 YNFKEQ. V lost 1 base and J lost 3, with 9 bases in between. For the CDR3, the DNA is TGTGCCAGCAGCCAAGGGCGGAATCCTAATGAAAAACTGTTTTTT. This translates into CASSQGRNPNEKLFF.

J is TRBJ1-1 and V is TRBV28; 8 bases agree with TRBD1. There are 12 residues in the CDR3. V lost 5 bases and J lost 8; bases outside the gene matches: 4. CDR1 and CDR2 (germline): MDHEN, SYDVKM. The CDR3: CASSKDRAEAFF. CDR3 nucleotides: TGTGCCAGCAGTAAGGACAGGGCGGAAGCTTTCTTT.

The genes are TRBV10-1 and TRBJ1-2; 7 bases agree with TRBD1. CDR1 and CDR2 from the germline V gene are WNHNN and SYGVQD (reference sequence). The CDR3 has 13 residues. The ends lost 5 bases at V and 4 bases at J; junction bases unmatched: 4. The CDR3 region has the DNA TGCGCCAGCAGTACAGACAGGGCCTATGGCTACACCTTC. Translating it yields CASSTDRAYGYTF.

The chain carries TRBV6-1 and TRBJ1-6; 7 nucleotides line up with TRBD1. CDR1 MNHNS and CDR2 SASEGT come from the germline V gene. The CDR3 covers 14 residues. V trimming: 8 bases; J trimming: 5 bases; junction bases outside the gene matches: 6. CDR3 protein: CASRLQGNNSPLHF. CDR3 nucleotides: TGTGCCAGCCGACTACAGGGGAATAATTCACCCCTCCACTTT.

The V and J genes are TRBV24-1 and TRBJ1-2, with 8 positions matching TRBD1. With V trimmed by 3 bases and J by 3 bases, 2 bases remained unmatched. The germline gives CDR1 KGHDR, CDR2 SFDVKD. The CDR3 is made up of 14 amino acids. CDR3 residues: CATSDTGGDYGYTF. In DNA, the CDR3 is TGTGCCACCAGTGATACAGGGGGGGACTATGGCTACACCTTC.

The rearrangement uses TRBV5-3 and TRBJ1-3; D remains unclear. TRBV5-3 is an ORF; its function is uncertain. The CDR3 is 14 amino acids. The germline V and J ends were trimmed by 4 bases and 3 bases, with 11 bases remaining between them. The CDR3: CARSPFVIGNTIYF. CDR3 bases: TGTGCCAGAAGCCCTTTCGTTATTGGAAACACCATATATTTT.

CDR3 bases: TGCGCCAGCAGTCAATCTCGGGGAAACACCATATATTTT. Its protein product is CASSQSRGNTIYF. V and J are TRBV23-1 and TRBJ1-3; the D is unclear. TRBV23-1 is an ORF, with its function uncertain. V shed 0 bases and J shed 4 bases, with 4 bases lying between them. CDR3 length equals 13 residues.